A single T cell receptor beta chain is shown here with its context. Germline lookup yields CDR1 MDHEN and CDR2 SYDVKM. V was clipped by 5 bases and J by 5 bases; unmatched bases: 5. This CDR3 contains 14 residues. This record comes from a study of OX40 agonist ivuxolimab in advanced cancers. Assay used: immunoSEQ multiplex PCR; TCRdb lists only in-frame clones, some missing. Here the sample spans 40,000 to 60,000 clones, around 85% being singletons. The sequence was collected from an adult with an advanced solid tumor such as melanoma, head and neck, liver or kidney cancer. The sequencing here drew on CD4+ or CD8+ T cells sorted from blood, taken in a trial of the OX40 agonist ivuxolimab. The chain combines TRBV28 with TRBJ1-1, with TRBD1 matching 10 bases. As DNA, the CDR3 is TGTGCCAGCAGTATGACAGGGGGCTATACTGAAGCTTTCTTT. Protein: CASSMTGGYTEAFF.